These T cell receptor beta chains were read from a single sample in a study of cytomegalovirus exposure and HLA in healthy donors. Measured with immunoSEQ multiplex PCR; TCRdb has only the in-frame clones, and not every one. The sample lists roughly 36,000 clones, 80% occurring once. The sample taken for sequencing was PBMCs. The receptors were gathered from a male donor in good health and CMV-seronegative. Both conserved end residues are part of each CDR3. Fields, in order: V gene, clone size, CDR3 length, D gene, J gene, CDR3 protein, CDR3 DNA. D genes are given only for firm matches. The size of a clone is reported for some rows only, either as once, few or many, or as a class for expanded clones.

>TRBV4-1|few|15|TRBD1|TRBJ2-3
CASSQEQGGTGTQYF
TGCGCCAGCAGCCAAGAGCAAGGGGGCACAGGTACGCAGTATTTT
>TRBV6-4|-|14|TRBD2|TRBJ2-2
CASGTSGSTGELFF
TGTGCCAGCGGGACTAGCGGGAGCACCGGGGAGCTGTTTTTT
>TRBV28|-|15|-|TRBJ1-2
CASSVWQGGSYGYTF
TGTGCCAGCAGCGTATGGCAGGGAGGATCCTATGGCTACACCTTC
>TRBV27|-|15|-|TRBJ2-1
CASSPGANSYNEQFF
TGTGCCAGCAGCCCTGGGGCTAACTCCTACAATGAGCAGTTCTTC
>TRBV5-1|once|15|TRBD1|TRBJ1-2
CASSSPTGGTYGYTF
TGCGCCAGCAGCTCCCCGACAGGGGGAACGTATGGCTACACCTTC
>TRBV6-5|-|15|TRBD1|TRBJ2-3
CASSSWTGPADTQYF
TGTGCCAGCAGTTCCTGGACAGGGCCAGCAGATACGCAGTATTTT
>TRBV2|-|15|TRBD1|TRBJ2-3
CARRGPSEFIDTQYF
TGTGCCAGGAGGGGGCCTTCGGAGTTTATAGATACGCAGTATTTT
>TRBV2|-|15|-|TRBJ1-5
CASSEGGTKNQPQHF
TGTGCCAGCAGTGAAGGGGGGACAAAGAATCAGCCCCAGCATTTT
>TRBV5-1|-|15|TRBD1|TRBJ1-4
CASSREGTGGEKLFF
TGCGCCAGCAGCAGGGAGGGGACAGGGGGAGAAAAACTGTTTTTT
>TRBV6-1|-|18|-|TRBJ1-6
CASSADGMGGSYNSPLHF
TGTGCCAGCAGTGCCGATGGCATGGGGGGTTCCTATAATTCACCCCTCCACTTT
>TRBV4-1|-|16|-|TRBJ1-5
CASSQDPGGYNQPQHF
TGCGCCAGCAGCCAAGATCCGGGAGGCTACAATCAGCCCCAGCATTTT
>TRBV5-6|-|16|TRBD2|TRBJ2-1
CASSLGTSGSYNEQFF
TGTGCCAGCAGCCTAGGGACTAGCGGGTCCTACAATGAGCAGTTCTTC
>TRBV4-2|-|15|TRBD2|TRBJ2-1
CASAPPAGEVNEQFF
TGTGCCAGCGCGCCCCCCGCGGGAGAGGTGAATGAGCAGTTCTTC
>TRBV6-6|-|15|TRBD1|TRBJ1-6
CASSYGDRVHSPLHF
TGTGCCAGCAGTTACGGTGACAGGGTTCATTCACCCCTCCACTTT
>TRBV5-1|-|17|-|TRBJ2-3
CASSLSASVASTDTQYF
TGCGCCAGCAGCTTGAGCGCTAGCGTAGCTAGCACAGATACGCAGTATTTT
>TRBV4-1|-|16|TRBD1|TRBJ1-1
CASSQEGTGVLTEAFF
TGCGCCAGCAGCCAAGAAGGAACAGGGGTTCTCACTGAAGCTTTCTTT
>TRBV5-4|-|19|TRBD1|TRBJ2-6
CASSSPTGGASSGANVLTF
TGTGCCAGCTCTTCGCCGACAGGGGGCGCATCCAGTGGGGCCAACGTCCTGACTTTC
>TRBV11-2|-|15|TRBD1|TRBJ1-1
CASSWDRAVETEAFF
TGTGCCAGCAGCTGGGACAGGGCCGTTGAAACTGAAGCTTTCTTT
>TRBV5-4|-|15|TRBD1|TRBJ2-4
CASSLGGTGKNIQYF
TGTGCCAGCAGCTTGGGGGGGACAGGGAAAAACATTCAGTACTTC
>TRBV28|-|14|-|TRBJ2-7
CASTLTTGNYEQYF
TGTGCCAGCACACTTACCACAGGGAACTACGAGCAGTACTTC
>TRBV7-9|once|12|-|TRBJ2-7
CASSLPGVEQYF
TGTGCCAGCAGCCTCCCAGGGGTCGAGCAGTACTTC
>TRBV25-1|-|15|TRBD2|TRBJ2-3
CASSATSGATDTQYF
TGTGCCAGCAGTGCTACTAGCGGGGCCACAGATACGCAGTATTTT
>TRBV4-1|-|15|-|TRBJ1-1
CASSQDPRDYNEAFF
TGCGCCAGCAGCCAAGATCCGCGGGATTACAATGAAGCTTTCTTT
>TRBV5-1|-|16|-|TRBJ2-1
CASSLQQQSSYNEQFF
TGCGCCAGCAGCTTGCAACAGCAGAGCTCCTACAATGAGCAGTTCTTC
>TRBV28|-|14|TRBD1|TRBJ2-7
CASSSRTGNYEQYF
TGTGCCAGCAGTTCCAGGACAGGGAACTACGAGCAGTACTTC
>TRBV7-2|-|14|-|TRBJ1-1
CASSLQGYYTEAFF
TGTGCCAGCAGCTTACAGGGGTATTATACTGAAGCTTTCTTT
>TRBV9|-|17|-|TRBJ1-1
CASSVGLGGIPNTEAFF
TGTGCCAGCAGCGTAGGGCTGGGGGGAATACCGAACACTGAAGCTTTCTTT
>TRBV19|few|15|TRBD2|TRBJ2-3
CARSSLAGRTDTQYF
TGTGCCAGATCCTCACTAGCGGGAAGGACAGATACGCAGTATTTT
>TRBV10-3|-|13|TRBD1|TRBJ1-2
CAIRGQADYGYTF
TGTGCCATCAGGGGACAGGCCGACTATGGCTACACCTTC
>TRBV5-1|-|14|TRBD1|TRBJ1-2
CASSLGGQPYGYTF
TGCGCCAGCAGCCTGGGGGGACAGCCCTATGGCTACACCTTC
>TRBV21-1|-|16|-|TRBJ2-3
CASSSGTGASTDTQYF
TGTGCCAGCAGCAGTGGGACGGGAGCTAGCACAGATACGCAGTATTTT
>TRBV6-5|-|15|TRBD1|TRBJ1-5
CASRATGGGNQPQHF
TGTGCCAGCAGGGCGACAGGGGGAGGCAATCAGCCCCAGCATTTT
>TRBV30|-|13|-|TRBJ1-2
CAWSPGGEVGYTF
TGTGCCTGGAGTCCTGGGGGGGAGGTGGGCTACACCTTC
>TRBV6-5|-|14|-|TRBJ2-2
CASSLSLLTGELFF
TGTGCCAGCAGTTTAAGTTTACTTACCGGGGAGCTGTTTTTT
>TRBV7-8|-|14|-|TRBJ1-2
CASSFVGTNYGYTF
TGTGCCAGCAGCTTCGTCGGGACAAACTATGGCTACACCTTC
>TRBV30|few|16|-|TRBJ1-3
CAWSRQMTGSGNTIYF
TGTGCCTGGAGTCGACAGATGACAGGCTCTGGAAACACCATATATTTT
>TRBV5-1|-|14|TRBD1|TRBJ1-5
CASSPDRGDQPQHF
TGCGCCAGCAGCCCCGACAGGGGGGATCAGCCCCAGCATTTT